The 10 T cell receptor beta chains below were found in one sample sequenced in a study of metastatic and nonmetastatic thyroid tumors. Ahead of thyroid surgery, no patient had received treatment of any kind. Using MiXCR, TCRdb re-called clones from the PCR reads. The repertoire holds roughly 8,000 clones, over 25% seen once, with roughly a tenth in the top ten. The sample comprised tumor tissue. The receptors shown here come from a female donor with papillary thyroid cancer or a benign thyroid nodule (not recorded which). Some clones in this sample may be carry-over from other donors' samples.

Notes on this clone: A read error may account for a junction end that differs from germline. CDR3 coding DNA: TGTGCCACCAGTGACTCCGCGGGAGGCGCAGATACGCAGTATTTT. It translates to CATSDSAGGADTQYF. The chain carries TRBV6-4 and TRBJ2-3, with 8 bases matching TRBD2. The CDR3 spans 15 residues. Germline V lookup: CDR1 MRHNA, CDR2 SNTAGT.

This clone was counted once. V usage is TRBV5-1 and J usage is TRBJ2-1; possibly TRBD1 for D (5 bases). Per germline, CDR1 SGHRS and CDR2 YFSETQ. Trimming pared 4 bases from V and 7 bases from J, leaving 12 bases between. The CDR3 extends over 13 amino acids. CDR3 region: CASSPTVRNEQFF. The CDR3 bases are TGCGCCAGCAGCCCGACAGTCAGGAATGAGCAGTTCTTC.

The chain links TRBV9 to TRBJ2-3; tentative D call: TRBD2 (6 bases). CDR1 SGDLS and CDR2 YYNGEE come from the germline V gene. Trimming cost V 4 bases and J 6 bases, with 12 bases left between them. The CDR3 has 13 amino acids. The CDR3 DNA reads as TGTGCCAGCAGCTTCGGGGGTCAGGATACGCAGTATTTT. It specifies CASSFGGQDTQYF.

This clone has at least ten counts. A read error may explain this, as a much larger clone is one base away. The chain has TRBV11-2 and TRBJ2-7; D is possibly TRBD1 (6 bases). The germline V gene encodes CDR1 SGHAT and CDR2 FQNNGV. The CDR3 is made up of 16 amino acids. The CDR3 DNA follows: TGTGCCGGCAGCTTCGGGACCTCAGGGGCCGGCTACGAGCAGTACTTC. Protein sequence: CAGSFGTSGAGYEQYF.

This clone was found a few times. V is TRBV28 and J is TRBJ1-6; TRBD1 matches 7 bases. This CDR3 spans 15 amino acids. The germline gives CDR1 MDHEN, CDR2 SYDVKM. V shed 6 bases, J shed 7 bases, and the junction held 9 bases outside the gene matches. The CDR3 sequence is CASRGTEPTNSPLHF. In nucleotides, the CDR3 is TGTGCCAGCAGGGGGACAGAACCAACCAATTCACCCCTCCACTTT.

This clone ranks as medium-sized. This chain uses TRBV27 with TRBJ2-1; 7 positions match TRBD2. V lost 4 bases to trimming and J lost 6 bases; unmatched junction nucleotides: 6. Looked up from germline, CDR1 is MNHEY and CDR2 is SMNVEV (reference sequence). The CDR3 is 14 residues long. The CDR3 reads CASSYGTTSNEQFF. For the CDR3, the DNA is TGTGCCAGCAGTTACGGGACTACCTCCAATGAGCAGTTCTTC.

This clone was seen a handful of times. The chain joins TRBV6-1 to TRBJ2-5; 11 positions match TRBD2. The germline V gene has CDR1 MNHNS and CDR2 SASEGT. Trimming removed 5 bases from V and 1 base from J; junction bases left unmatched: 3. CDR3 length: 15 amino acids. CDR3 nucleotide sequence: TGTGCCAGCAGTCCTCTAGCGGGAGGCCAAGAGACCCAGTACTTC. It is translated as CASSPLAGGQETQYF.

This clone qualifies as medium-sized. The chain carries TRBV27 and TRBJ1-1; a weak D match, TRBD1 (5 bases). V lost 6 bases and J 1 base, leaving 15 bases between the germline ends. The CDR3 contains 15 residues. Germline CDR1 reads MNHEY; CDR2 reads SMNVEV (reference sequence). The CDR3 bases are TGTGCCAGCAGCCTAACCCCGGGGCAGAACACTGAAGCTTTCTTT. Protein sequence: CASSLTPGQNTEAFF.

V and J are TRBV20-1 and TRBJ1-1, with D unresolved. Germline CDR1 reads DFQATT; CDR2 reads SNEGSKA (reference sequence). The CDR3 loop spans 17 amino acids. The V end lost 0 bases, the J end lost 0 bases, and 17 bases lay between the germline ends. CDR3 nucleotides: TGCAGTGCTAGAGATTCAAGGGTAGAGCTGTTGAACACTGAAGCTTTCTTT. Translated, it gives CSARDSRVELLNTEAFF.

This clone was observed once. A read error may account for a junction end that differs from germline. V is TRBV20-1 and J is TRBJ2-7; 9 bases match TRBD2. Germline V gives CDR1 DFQATT, CDR2 SNEGSKA (reference sequence). The CDR3 totals 13 residues. CDR3 sequence: CSLAGLAPYEPYF. In DNA form, the CDR3 reads TGCAGTCTTGCGGGACTAGCTCCCTACGAGCCGTACTTC.